This T cell receptor (beta chain) was sequenced for a study of blood T cell repertoires in COVID-19. As regards this clone: The same CDR3 can be traced to other DNA sequences in this sample.

Method: immunoSEQ multiplex PCR; TCRdb's copy keeps in-frame clones and lacks some. The repertoire includes 90,000 to 100,000 clones, more than 75% of them detected once, and approximately 15% sits in the top ten. The sequence derives from a human donor in a cohort sampled during active COVID-19. Sequencing was carried out using peripheral blood.

The CDR3 sequence is CASSSRNTGELFF. CDR3 coding DNA: TGTGCCAGCAGCTCCAGGAACACCGGGGAGCTGTTTTTT. The V and J genes are TRBV7-2 and TRBJ2-2; D is undetermined. The CDR3 has 13 amino acids. With 4 bases removed from V and 1 base from J, the gap between germline ends came to 4 bases. Looked up from germline, CDR1 is SGHTA and CDR2 is FQGNSA.